These 8 T cell receptor beta chains share one sample of origin, sequenced in a study of chemoradiotherapy in HPV16-positive cancers. The repertoire was sequenced with immunoSEQ multiplex PCR; TCRdb's copy has only in-frame clones and lacks some. The data show roughly 3,900 clones, roughly 90% seen once. This specimen consisted of tumor tissue, obtained from a patient who underwent chemoradiotherapy. The source of these receptors is a human donor with HPV-associated anogenital cancer.

This clone was observed a single time. The chain links TRBV19 to TRBJ2-7; no clear D. Germline lookup yields CDR1 LNHDA and CDR2 SQIVND (reference sequence). The CDR3 loop spans 13 amino acids. With 0 bases removed from V and 3 bases from J, the gap between germline ends came to 6 bases. The CDR3 DNA reads TGTGCCAGTAGTATAGAACTCAGCTACGAGCAGTACTTC. This codes for CASSIELSYEQYF.

The chain has TRBV27 and TRBJ1-6; 8 nucleotides line up with TRBD1. The CDR3 has 15 residues. With V trimmed by 1 base and J by 7 bases, 3 bases remained unmatched. Germline CDR1 is MNHEY and CDR2 is SMNVEV (reference sequence). Here the CDR3 DNA reads TGTGCCAGCAGTTTATACAGGGGGAACAATTCACCCCTCCACTTT. It translates to CASSLYRGNNSPLHF.

This clone has a handful of counts. The chain combines TRBV7-6 with TRBJ1-2; D is unclear. The CDR3 consists of 15 residues. Germline V lookup: CDR1 SGHVS, CDR2 FNYEAQ. V was clipped by 1 base and J by 0 bases, with 9 bases between them. The CDR3: CASSLGPEANYGYTF. CDR3 coding DNA: TGTGCCAGCAGCTTAGGTCCGGAGGCTAACTATGGCTACACCTTC.

The rearrangement joins TRBV7-6 to TRBJ2-7; D might be TRBD1 (6 bases). The length of the CDR3 is 14 residues. Deletions cut 3 bases from V and 4 bases from J, with 13 bases between. Germline CDR1 is SGHVS and CDR2 is FNYEAQ. The CDR3 DNA is TGTGCCAGCAGCTTGGTGACAGGCACTTACGAGCAGTACTTC. This translates into CASSLVTGTYEQYF.

V usage is TRBV5-1 and J usage is TRBJ1-5; D not resolved. This CDR3 spans 15 amino acids. Trimming left V 5 bases short and J 5 bases short, with 17 bases between. Germline V gene data show CDR1 as SGHRS and CDR2 as YFSETQ. The CDR3 here is CASREQPFDYQPQHF. CDR3 sequence (DNA): TGCGCCAGCAGAGAGCAGCCCTTCGATTATCAGCCCCAGCATTTT.

This clone appeared a few times. The chain combines TRBV20-1 with TRBJ2-1; the D is unclear. The V end was cut by 2 bases, the J end by 10 bases, with 9 bases between. The CDR3 covers 11 residues. Looked up from germline, CDR1 is DFQATT and CDR2 is SNEGSKA (reference sequence). CDR3 sequence: CSARWGREQFF. Written as DNA, the CDR3 is TGCAGTGCTAGATGGGGTAGGGAGCAGTTCTTC.

The rearrangement uses TRBV5-1 and TRBJ2-7; D may correspond to TRBD1 or TRBD2 (6 bases each). V was shortened by 5 bases and J by 4 bases, with 19 bases between the two germline ends. The CDR3 is 15 amino acids. Germline assignment: CDR1 SGHRS and CDR2 YFSETQ. The CDR3, as DNA: TGCGCCAGCAGATGGGGGGCTGGAGGAACATACGAGCAGTACTTC. It codes for CASRWGAGGTYEQYF.

J is TRBJ2-1 and V is TRBV11-2; TRBD2 matches 9 bases. Germline CDR1 is SGHAT and CDR2 is FQNNGV. J was trimmed by 6 bases and V by 5 bases; bases with no gene match: 8. The CDR3 is made up of 15 amino acids. The CDR3 bases are TGTGCCAGCAGCAGGCAAGCGGGGGGACCCAATGAGCAGTTCTTC. The encoded protein is CASSRQAGGPNEQFF.